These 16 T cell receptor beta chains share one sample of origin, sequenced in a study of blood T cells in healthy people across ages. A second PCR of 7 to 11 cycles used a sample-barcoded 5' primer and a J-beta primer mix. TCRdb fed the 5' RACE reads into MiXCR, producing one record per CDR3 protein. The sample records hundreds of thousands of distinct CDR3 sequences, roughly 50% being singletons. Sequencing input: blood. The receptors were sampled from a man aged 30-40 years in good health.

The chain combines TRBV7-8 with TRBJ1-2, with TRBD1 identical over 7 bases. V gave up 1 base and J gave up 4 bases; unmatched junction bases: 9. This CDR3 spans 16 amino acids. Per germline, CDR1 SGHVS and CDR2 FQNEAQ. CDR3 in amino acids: CASSLEGTVAVYGYTF. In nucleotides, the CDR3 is TGTGCCAGCAGCTTAGAAGGGACAGTGGCTGTCTATGGCTACACCTTC. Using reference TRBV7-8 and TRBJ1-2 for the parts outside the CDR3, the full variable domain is GAGVSQSPRYKVAKRGQDVALRCDPISGHVSLFWYQQALGQGPEFLTYFQNEAQLDKSGLPSDRFFAERPEGSVSTLKIQRTQQEDSAVYLCASSLEGTVAVYGYTFGSGTRLTVV.

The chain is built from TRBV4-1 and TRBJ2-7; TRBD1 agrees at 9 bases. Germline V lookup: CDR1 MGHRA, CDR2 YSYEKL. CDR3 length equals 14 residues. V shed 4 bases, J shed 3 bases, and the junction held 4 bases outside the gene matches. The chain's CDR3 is CASSRRTGVYEQYF. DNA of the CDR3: TGCGCCAGCAGCCGTCGGACAGGGGTCTACGAGCAGTACTTC.

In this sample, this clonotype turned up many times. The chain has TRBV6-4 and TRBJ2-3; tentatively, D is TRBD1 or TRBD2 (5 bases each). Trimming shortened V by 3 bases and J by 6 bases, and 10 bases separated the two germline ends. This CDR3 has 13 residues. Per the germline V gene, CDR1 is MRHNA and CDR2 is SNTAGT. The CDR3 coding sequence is TGTGCCAGCAGTGAGATAGGGACGGATACGCAGTATTTT. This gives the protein CASSEIGTDTQYF.

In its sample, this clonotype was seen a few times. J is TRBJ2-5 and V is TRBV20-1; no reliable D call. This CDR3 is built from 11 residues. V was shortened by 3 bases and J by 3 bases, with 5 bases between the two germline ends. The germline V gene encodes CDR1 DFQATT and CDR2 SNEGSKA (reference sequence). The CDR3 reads CSASGKETQYF. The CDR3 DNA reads TGCAGTGCTAGCGGAAAAGAGACCCAGTACTTC.

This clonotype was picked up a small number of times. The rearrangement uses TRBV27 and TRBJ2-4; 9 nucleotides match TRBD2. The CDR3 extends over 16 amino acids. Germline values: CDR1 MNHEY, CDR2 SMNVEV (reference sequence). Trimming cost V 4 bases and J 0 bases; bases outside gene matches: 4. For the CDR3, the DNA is TGTGCCAGCAGTTCCCTAGCGGGACAAGCCAAAAACATTCAGTACTTC. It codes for CASSSLAGQAKNIQYF.

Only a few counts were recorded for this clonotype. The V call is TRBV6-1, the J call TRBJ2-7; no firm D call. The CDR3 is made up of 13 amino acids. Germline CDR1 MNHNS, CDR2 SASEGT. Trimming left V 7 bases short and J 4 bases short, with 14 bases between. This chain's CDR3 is CASNPLGQYEQYF. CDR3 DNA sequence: TGTGCCAGCAACCCCTTAGGTCAATACGAGCAGTACTTC.

The CDR3 nucleotides read TGTGCCAGTAGTATTGAGCAGATCTCTAACTATGGCTACACCTTC. Protein: CASSIEQISNYGYTF. The gene calls are TRBV19 and TRBJ1-2; D gene uncertain. There are 15 residues in the CDR3. Germline-derived CDR1 and CDR2 are LNHDA and SQIVND (reference sequence). Trimming pared 3 bases from V and 0 bases from J, leaving 11 bases between.

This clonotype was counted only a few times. This CDR3 reads CASSEVTDGGYTF. The CDR3 region has the DNA TGTGCCAGCAGTGAAGTAACTGACGGAGGCTACACCTTC. The V and J genes are TRBV2 and TRBJ1-2; unclear D gene. This CDR3 is built from 13 residues. CDR1 is SNHLY and CDR2 is FYNNEI in the germline V gene. Trimming removed 1 base from V and 8 bases from J, with 11 bases in between. Supplemented by reference TRBV2 and TRBJ1-2, the full variable domain reads EPEVTQTPSHQVTQMGQEVILRCVPISNHLYFYWYRQILGQKVEFLVSFYNNEISEKSEIFDDQFSVERPDGSNFTLKIRSTKLEDSAMYFCASSEVTDGGYTFGSGTRLTVV.

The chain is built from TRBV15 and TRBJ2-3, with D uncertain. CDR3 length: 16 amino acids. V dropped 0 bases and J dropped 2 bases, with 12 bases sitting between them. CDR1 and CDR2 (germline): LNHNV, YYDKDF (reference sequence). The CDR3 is CATSRDKGSFTDTQYF. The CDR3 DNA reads TGTGCCACCAGCAGAGATAAGGGATCCTTCACAGATACGCAGTATTTT.

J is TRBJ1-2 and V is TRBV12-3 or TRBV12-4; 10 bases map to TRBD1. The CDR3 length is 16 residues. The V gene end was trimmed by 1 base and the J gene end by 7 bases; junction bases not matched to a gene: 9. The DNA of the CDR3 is TGTGCCAGCAGTTTAGTGACAGGGGGCGTGGGAAGTGGCTACACCTTC. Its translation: CASSLVTGGVGSGYTF.

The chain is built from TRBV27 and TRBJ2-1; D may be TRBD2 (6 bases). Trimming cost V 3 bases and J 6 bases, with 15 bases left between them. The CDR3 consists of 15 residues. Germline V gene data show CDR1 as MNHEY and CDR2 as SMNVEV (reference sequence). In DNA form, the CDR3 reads TGTGCCAGCAGTTTGGACGGGAGAACGGGCAATGAGCAGTTCTTC. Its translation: CASSLDGRTGNEQFF.

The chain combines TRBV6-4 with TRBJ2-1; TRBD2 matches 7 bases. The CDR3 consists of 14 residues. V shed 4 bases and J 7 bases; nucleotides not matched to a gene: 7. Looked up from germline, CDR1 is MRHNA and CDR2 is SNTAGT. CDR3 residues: CASSAAGEGNEQFF. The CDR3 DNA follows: TGTGCCAGCAGTGCGGCGGGAGAGGGAAATGAGCAGTTCTTC.

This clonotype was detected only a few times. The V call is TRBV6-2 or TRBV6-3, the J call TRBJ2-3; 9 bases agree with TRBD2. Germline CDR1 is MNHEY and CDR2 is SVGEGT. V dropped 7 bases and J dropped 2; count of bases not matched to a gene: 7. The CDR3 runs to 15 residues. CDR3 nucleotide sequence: TGTGCCAGCACCGTCGGCGGGGGGGCCACAGATACGCAGTATTTT. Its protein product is CASTVGGGATDTQYF.

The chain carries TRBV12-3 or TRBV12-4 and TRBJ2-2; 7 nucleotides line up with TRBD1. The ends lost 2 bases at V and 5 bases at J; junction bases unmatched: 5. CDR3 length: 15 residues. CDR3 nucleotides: TGTGCCAGCAGTTTACCCAACAGGGGAACCGGGGAGCTGTTTTTT. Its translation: CASSLPNRGTGELFF.

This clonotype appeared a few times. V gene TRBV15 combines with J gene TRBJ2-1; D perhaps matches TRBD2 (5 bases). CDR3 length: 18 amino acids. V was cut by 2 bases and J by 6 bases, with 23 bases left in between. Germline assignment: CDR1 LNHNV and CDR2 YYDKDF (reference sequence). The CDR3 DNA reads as TGTGCCACCAGCAGACCACAAATGGCCAAGACTGGGAGCAATGAGCAGTTCTTC. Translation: CATSRPQMAKTGSNEQFF.

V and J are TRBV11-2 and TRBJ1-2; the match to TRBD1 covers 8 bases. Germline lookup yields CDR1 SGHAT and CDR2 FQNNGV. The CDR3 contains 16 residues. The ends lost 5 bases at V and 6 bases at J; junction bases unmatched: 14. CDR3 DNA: TGTGCCAGCAGCCCCTCTACCCCGACAGGGGAGGATGGCTACACCTTC. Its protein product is CASSPSTPTGEDGYTF.